The 30 T cell receptor beta chains given below trace back to one sample, sequenced in a study of T cell responses to AZD1222 COVID-19 vaccine. Generated by immunoSEQ multiplex PCR, the TCRdb table keeps only in-frame clones and is missing some. The sample consists of 90,000 to 150,000 clones, 88% of them appearing once. The input for sequencing was peripheral blood, taken on day 0 of AZD1222 vaccination. Receptors originate from an adult in good health.

The chain uses TRBV14 and TRBJ1-4, with D unclear. This CDR3 region has 13 residues. Germline values: CDR1 SGHDN, CDR2 FVKESK. The V end lost 4 bases, the J end lost 0 bases, and 3 bases lay between the germline ends. The CDR3 DNA reads as TGTGCCAGCAGCCGAGCAACTAATGAAAAACTGTTTTTT. Translation gives CASSRATNEKLFF.

This chain connects TRBV7-8 to TRBJ1-5; no reliable D call. This CDR3 contains 14 residues. Germline V gene data show CDR1 as SGHVS and CDR2 as FQNEAQ. The V and J ends lost 5 bases and 3 bases respectively, with 11 bases between them. The CDR3 spells CASSLGRVNQPQHF. CDR3 DNA sequence: TGTGCCAGCAGCCTGGGGAGGGTCAATCAGCCCCAGCATTTT.

CDR3 nucleotides: TGTGCCAGCAGTTACTCAGGGACAGGGGGCAAGCCCCAGCATTTT. Translating it yields CASSYSGTGGKPQHF. The V and J genes are TRBV6-5 and TRBJ1-5, with 12 nucleotides matching TRBD1. CDR1 MNHEY and CDR2 SVGAGI come from the germline V gene. Trimming took 0 bases from V and 8 from J; bases not matched to a gene: 2. CDR3 length: 15 residues.

V is TRBV5-6 and J is TRBJ2-2; D might be TRBD1 or TRBD2, each matching 7 bases. V was pared by 6 bases and J by 5 bases, with 20 bases between. CDR1 is SGHDT and CDR2 is YYEEEE in the germline V gene. This CDR3 is 16 amino acids long. This chain's CDR3 is CASTSGRGLFTGELFF. As DNA, the CDR3 is TGTGCCAGCACCTCGGGGAGGGGGCTATTTACCGGGGAGCTGTTTTTT. Full variable domain (rest looked up from reference TRBV5-6 and TRBJ2-2): DAGVTQSPTHLIKTRGQQVTLRCSPKSGHDTVSWYQQALGQGPQFIFQYYEEEERQRGNFPDRFSGHQFPNYSSELNVNALLLGDSALYLCASTSGRGLFTGELFFGEGSRLTVL.

The chain recombines TRBV18 with TRBJ2-7; no firm D call. The V gene lost 3 bases and the J gene lost 5 bases, with 8 bases spanning the gap. Germline V gives CDR1 KGHSH, CDR2 LQKENI. There are 12 residues in the CDR3. Here the CDR3 reads CASSPNIDEQYF. As DNA, the CDR3 is TGTGCCAGCTCACCCAACATCGACGAGCAGTACTTC.

V is TRBV9 and J is TRBJ1-4; no definite D call. The CDR3 runs 13 residues. V shed 0 bases and J shed 7 bases, with 7 bases lying between them. Germline CDR1 SGDLS, CDR2 YYNGEE. For the CDR3, the DNA is TGTGCCAGCAGCGTAGTGGAGGGTGAAAAACTGTTTTTT. The encoded protein is CASSVVEGEKLFF. The full variable domain, with the rest looked up from reference TRBV9 and TRBJ1-4, is DSGVTQTPKHLITATGQRVTLRCSPRSGDLSVYWYQQSLDQGLQFLIQYYNGEERAKGNILERFSAQQFPDLHSELNLSSLELGDSALYFCASSVVEGEKLFFGSGTQLSVL.

The V call is TRBV6-5, the J call TRBJ2-7, with 7 bases that match TRBD1. The trim removed 6 bases at V and 3 bases at J, leaving 8 bases unmatched. The CDR3 extends over 14 amino acids. Germline V gene lookup returns CDR1 MNHEY and CDR2 SVGAGI. This CDR3 is CASSKDRSNYEQYF. In nucleotides, the CDR3 is TGTGCCAGCAGCAAGGACAGGTCCAACTACGAGCAGTACTTC.

This chain joins TRBV9 and TRBJ2-1, with 9 bases aligning to TRBD2. This CDR3 contains 16 residues. Looked up from germline, CDR1 is SGDLS and CDR2 is YYNGEE. Trimming removed 3 bases from V and 8 bases from J; junction bases left unmatched: 12. CDR3: CASSGGKAGGPHEQFF. In DNA form, the CDR3 reads TGTGCCAGCAGCGGCGGTAAGGCGGGGGGGCCGCATGAGCAGTTCTTC.

A few counts support this clone. The chain joins TRBV7-9 to TRBJ1-6; D is uncertain. V was pared by 3 bases and J by 8 bases, with 17 bases between. The CDR3 loop spans 16 amino acids. Germline V gene data show CDR1 as SEHNR and CDR2 as FQNEAQ (reference sequence). This CDR3 is CASSLSQVLSDSPLHF. The CDR3 DNA follows: TGTGCCAGCAGCTTGAGTCAGGTCTTAAGTGATTCACCCCTCCACTTT.

The V call is TRBV6-5, the J call TRBJ1-5; the match to TRBD1 covers 7 bases. J lost 6 bases, V lost 5 bases, and 4 bases had no gene match. Per germline, CDR1 MNHEY and CDR2 SVGAGI. This CDR3 is built from 13 residues. CDR3 residues: CASSHRGGQPQHF. For the CDR3, the DNA is TGTGCCAGCAGTCACAGGGGAGGTCAGCCCCAGCATTTT.

This clone was picked up a small number of times. The rearrangement uses TRBV6-2 or TRBV6-3 and TRBJ1-3; D is unresolved. Germline V gene data show CDR1 as MNHEY and CDR2 as SVGEGT. The CDR3 extends over 14 amino acids. Trimming stripped 6 bases from V and 6 bases from J, with 15 bases between. The CDR3 loop reads CASRPLAGINTIYF. For the CDR3, the DNA is TGTGCCAGCAGACCTCTCGCGGGGATAAACACCATATATTTT.

The V call is TRBV5-1, the J call TRBJ1-1, with D hard to call. From germline, CDR1 is SGHRS and CDR2 YFSETQ. The CDR3 loop spans 13 amino acids. The V end was cut by 0 bases, the J end by 0 bases, with 3 bases between. The CDR3 here is CASSLGLNTEAFF. CDR3 sequence (DNA): TGCGCCAGCAGCTTGGGGTTGAACACTGAAGCTTTCTTT.

This clone appeared a few times. V and J are TRBV25-1 and TRBJ2-1, with D maybe TRBD2 (6 bases). The V end was cut by 5 bases, the J end by 6 bases, with 11 bases between. The CDR3 length is 13 residues. Germline assignment: CDR1 MGHDK and CDR2 SYGVNS. The CDR3 sequence: CASSLGGPNEQFF. DNA of the CDR3: TGTGCCAGCAGTCTGGGGGGTCCCAATGAGCAGTTCTTC.

This clone was seen only a few times. The genes are TRBV11-2 and TRBJ1-1; D is uncertain. The ends were cut back, 5 bases at V and 6 bases at J, with 7 bases in the middle. The CDR3 is 11 amino acids. Looked up from germline, CDR1 is SGHAT and CDR2 is FQNNGV. In DNA form, the CDR3 reads TGTGCCAGCAGCCCCTGGGCTGAAGCTTTCTTT. Translation: CASSPWAEAFF.

In this sample, this clone turned up a few times. The gene calls are TRBV7-9 and TRBJ1-1; weak D call: TRBD1 (5 bases). Trimming cost V 5 bases and J 7 bases, with 20 bases left between them. CDR3 length: 15 amino acids. Germline CDR1 and CDR2: SEHNR and FQNEAQ (reference sequence). CDR3 sequence reads: CASSDGRQGVGEAFF. The CDR3 DNA follows: TGTGCCAGCAGCGATGGGCGTCAGGGCGTAGGTGAAGCTTTCTTT.

CDR3 sequence (DNA): TGTGCCAGCAGCCTCTCAGGACAGGGCTACGAGCAGTACTTC. Its translation: CASSLSGQGYEQYF. The chain employs TRBV9 and TRBJ2-7; 8 bases align to TRBD1. Trimming removed 4 bases from V and 3 bases from J; junction bases left unmatched: 6. CDR1 SGDLS and CDR2 YYNGEE come from the germline V gene. This CDR3 spans 14 amino acids.

The chain carries TRBV7-8 and TRBJ1-2; D unclear. The V gene lost 5 bases and the J gene lost 0 bases, with 13 bases spanning the gap. The germline V gene encodes CDR1 SGHVS and CDR2 FQNEAQ. CDR3 length: 15 amino acids. CDR3 sequence reads: CASSARELTNYGYTF. The CDR3 DNA follows: TGTGCCAGCAGCGCACGAGAGTTAACTAACTATGGCTACACCTTC.

The V and J genes are TRBV5-8 and TRBJ1-1; perhaps TRBD1 as D (5 bases). This CDR3 contains 14 residues. The V gene lost 5 bases and the J gene lost 1 base, with 12 bases spanning the gap. CDR1 is SGHTS, CDR2 YDEGEE, per germline. In DNA form, the CDR3 reads TGTGCCAGCAGAAACCCTGGGGCGAACACTGAAGCTTTCTTT. It translates to CASRNPGANTEAFF.

The chain combines TRBV6-5 with TRBJ1-2; tentatively, D is TRBD1 (6 bases). The length of the CDR3 is 13 residues. The V end was cut by 2 bases, the J end by 5 bases, with 9 bases between. Germline values: CDR1 MNHEY, CDR2 SVGAGI. DNA of the CDR3: TGTGCCAGCAGTTACGGGACACAGTATGGCTACACCTTC. Protein product: CASSYGTQYGYTF.

V and J are TRBV7-9 and TRBJ2-1; 8 positions match TRBD2. This CDR3 is built from 17 residues. Germline V lookup: CDR1 SEHNR, CDR2 FQNEAQ (reference sequence). V lost 2 bases and J lost 8; bases outside the gene matches: 14. In DNA, the CDR3 is TGTGCCAGCAGCTTAAGAAAATCGGGGGGGCGTAGCCATGAGCAGTTCTTC. Translating gives CASSLRKSGGRSHEQFF.

The gene calls are TRBV6-5 and TRBJ1-1, with D perhaps TRBD1 (5 bases). CDR1 MNHEY and CDR2 SVGAGI come from the germline V gene. Trimming removed 0 bases from V and 0 bases from J, with 11 bases in between. The CDR3 is 16 amino acids. Written as DNA, the CDR3 is TGTGCCAGCAGTTACTCACAGGACACCATGAACACTGAAGCTTTCTTT. Protein: CASSYSQDTMNTEAFF.

The chain joins TRBV14 to TRBJ1-2, with TRBD1 as a possible D gene (5 bases). This CDR3 has 12 residues. Looked up from germline, CDR1 is SGHDN and CDR2 is FVKESK. Between the trimmed V and J ends, which lost 4 bases and 8 bases, there was a span of 11 bases. The CDR3 region has the DNA TGTGCCAGCAGCCGGGGACTGGGAGGCTACACCTTC. Its protein is CASSRGLGGYTF.

This clone was seen a single time. The J gene is TRBJ2-7, the V gene TRBV5-1, with 9 bases identical to TRBD1. Unmatched junction bases numbered 7, after V lost 4 bases and J lost 5 bases. The germline CDR1 and CDR2 sequences are SGHRS and YFSETQ. This CDR3 is 14 amino acids long. CDR3 coding DNA: TGCGCCAGCAGCGTCCGGGACAGGGTGAACGAGCAGTACTTC. It translates to CASSVRDRVNEQYF.

CDR3: CASSVDTAVSREQYF. The CDR3 nucleotides are TGTGCCAGCAGTGTCGACACGGCGGTTTCGCGCGAGCAGTACTTC. The chain links TRBV25-1 to TRBJ2-7; D remains ambiguous. CDR3 length: 15 residues. V gave up 4 bases and J gave up 6 bases, with 19 bases separating them. CDR1 MGHDK and CDR2 SYGVNS come from the germline V gene.

The chain uses TRBV11-2 and TRBJ1-3; D may be TRBD1 (5 bases). Germline V gene sequence: CDR1 SGHAT, CDR2 FQNNGV. CDR3 length equals 16 residues. The V and J ends lost 2 bases and 0 bases respectively, with 11 bases between them. CDR3 sequence: CASSLSPGNSGNTIYF. DNA for the CDR3: TGTGCCAGCAGCTTATCACCAGGGAACTCTGGAAACACCATATATTTT. Combining the CDR3 with reference TRBV11-2 and TRBJ1-3 gives the whole variable domain EAGVAQSPRYKIIEKRQSVAFWCNPISGHATLYWYQQILGQGPKLLIQFQNNGVVDDSQLPKDRFSAERLKGVDSTLKIQPAKLEDSAVYLCASSLSPGNSGNTIYFGEGSWLTVV.

This clone has at least ten counts. This chain uses TRBV5-5 with TRBJ2-3; TRBD2 agrees at 7 bases. This CDR3 is 15 amino acids long. V lost 2 bases to trimming and J lost 1 base; unmatched junction nucleotides: 4. The V gene's germline CDR1 is SGHKS and CDR2 YYEKEE (reference sequence). The CDR3 nucleotides read TGTGCCAGCAGCTTCGGGGGGAGGGGCACAGATACGCAGTATTTT. Amino acid sequence: CASSFGGRGTDTQYF.

V usage is TRBV4-1 and J usage is TRBJ2-7; 8 positions agree with TRBD2. Germline V gene sequence: CDR1 MGHRA, CDR2 YSYEKL. This CDR3 is 15 amino acids long. J lost 5 bases, V lost 10 bases, and 16 bases had no gene match. CDR3 nucleotides: TGCGCCATCGAAAAGTTGGGACTAGTCGAGGACGAGCAGTACTTC. This codes for CAIEKLGLVEDEQYF.

In DNA form, the CDR3 reads TGTGCCAGCTCACCTTCGACACTGGAGGGCTCCTACGAGCAGTACTTC. Its protein is CASSPSTLEGSYEQYF. V is TRBV18 and J is TRBJ2-7; D possibly corresponds to TRBD2 (6 bases). The germline V gene has CDR1 KGHSH and CDR2 LQKENI. V was clipped by 3 bases and J by 0 bases, with 15 bases between them. The CDR3 consists of 16 residues.

The chain is built from TRBV7-2 and TRBJ2-1; TRBD1 is a possible D gene (7 bases). The CDR3 consists of 13 residues. V lost 5 bases, J lost 3 bases, and 8 bases lay in between. Germline-derived CDR1 and CDR2 are SGHTA and FQGNSA. The CDR3 sequence: CASSQGGYNEQFF. The CDR3 DNA follows: TGTGCCAGCAGCCAGGGGGGCTACAATGAGCAGTTCTTC.

The chain joins TRBV5-5 to TRBJ1-3, with D possibly being TRBD1 (6 bases). Germline CDR1 is SGHKS and CDR2 is YYEKEE (reference sequence). The V end lost 4 bases, the J end lost 6 bases, and 20 bases lay between the germline ends. This CDR3 has 16 residues. The CDR3 protein is CASSRFETGTVNTIYF. The CDR3 DNA follows: TGTGCCAGCAGCCGCTTTGAAACAGGGACTGTAAACACCATATATTTT. The full variable domain, with the rest looked up from reference TRBV5-5 and TRBJ1-3, is DAGVTQSPTHLIKTRGQQVTLRCSPISGHKSVSWYQQVLGQGPQFIFQYYEKEERGRGNFPDRFSARQFPNYSSELNVNALLLGDSALYLCASSRFETGTVNTIYFGEGSWLTVV.